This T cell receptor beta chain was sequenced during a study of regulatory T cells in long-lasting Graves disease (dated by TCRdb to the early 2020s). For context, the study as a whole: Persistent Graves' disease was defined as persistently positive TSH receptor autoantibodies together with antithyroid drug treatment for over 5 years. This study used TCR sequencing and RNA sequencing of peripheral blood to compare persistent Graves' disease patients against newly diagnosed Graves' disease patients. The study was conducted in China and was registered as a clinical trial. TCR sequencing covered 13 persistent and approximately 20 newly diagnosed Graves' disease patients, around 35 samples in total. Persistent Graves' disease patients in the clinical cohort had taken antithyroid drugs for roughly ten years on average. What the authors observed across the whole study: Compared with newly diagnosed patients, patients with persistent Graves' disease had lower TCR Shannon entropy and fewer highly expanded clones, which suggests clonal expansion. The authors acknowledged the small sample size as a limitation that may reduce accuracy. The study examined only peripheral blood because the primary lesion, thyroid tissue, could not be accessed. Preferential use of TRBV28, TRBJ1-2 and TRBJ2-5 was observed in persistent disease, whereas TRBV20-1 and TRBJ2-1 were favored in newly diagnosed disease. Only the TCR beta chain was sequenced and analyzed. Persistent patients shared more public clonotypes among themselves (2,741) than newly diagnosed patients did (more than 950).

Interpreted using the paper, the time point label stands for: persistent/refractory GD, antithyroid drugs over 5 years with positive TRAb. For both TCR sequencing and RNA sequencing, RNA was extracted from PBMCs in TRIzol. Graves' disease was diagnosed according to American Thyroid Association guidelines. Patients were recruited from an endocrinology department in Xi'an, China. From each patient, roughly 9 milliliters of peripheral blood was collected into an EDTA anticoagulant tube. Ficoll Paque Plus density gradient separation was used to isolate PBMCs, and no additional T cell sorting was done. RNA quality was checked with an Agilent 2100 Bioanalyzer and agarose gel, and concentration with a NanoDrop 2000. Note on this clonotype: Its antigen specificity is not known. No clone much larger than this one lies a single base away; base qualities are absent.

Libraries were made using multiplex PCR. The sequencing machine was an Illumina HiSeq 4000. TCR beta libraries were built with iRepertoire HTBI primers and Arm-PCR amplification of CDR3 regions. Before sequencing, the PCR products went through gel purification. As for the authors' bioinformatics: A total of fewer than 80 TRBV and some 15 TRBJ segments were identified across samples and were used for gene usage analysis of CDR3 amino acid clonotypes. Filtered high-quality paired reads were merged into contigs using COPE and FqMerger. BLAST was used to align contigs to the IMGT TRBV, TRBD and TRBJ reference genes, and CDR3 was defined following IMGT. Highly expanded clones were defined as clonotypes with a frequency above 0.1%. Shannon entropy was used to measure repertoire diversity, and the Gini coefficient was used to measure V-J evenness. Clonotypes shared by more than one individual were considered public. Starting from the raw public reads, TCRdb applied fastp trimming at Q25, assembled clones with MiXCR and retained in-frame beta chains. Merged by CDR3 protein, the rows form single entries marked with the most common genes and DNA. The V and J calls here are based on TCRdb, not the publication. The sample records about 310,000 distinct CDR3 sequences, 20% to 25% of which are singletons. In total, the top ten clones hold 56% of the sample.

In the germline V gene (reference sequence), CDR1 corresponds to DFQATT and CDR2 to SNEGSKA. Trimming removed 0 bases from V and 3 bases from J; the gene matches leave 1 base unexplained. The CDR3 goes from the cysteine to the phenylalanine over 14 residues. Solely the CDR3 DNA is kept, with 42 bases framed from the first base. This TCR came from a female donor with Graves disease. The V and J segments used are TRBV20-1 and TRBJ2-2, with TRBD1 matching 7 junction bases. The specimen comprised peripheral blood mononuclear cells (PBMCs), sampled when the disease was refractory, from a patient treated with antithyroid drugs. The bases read TGCAGTGCTAGAGAACAGGGGCACACCGGGGAGCTGTTTTTT. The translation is CSAREQGHTGELFF.